This TCR beta chain was identified during a study of blood T cell repertoires in COVID-19. Study summary: Samples representing acute and convalescent COVID-19 were sourced from the United States, Italy and Spain. T cells, B-cell-depleted T cells, or PBMCs supplied cDNA or gDNA.

Cohort placement rested on clinical history that participants reported themselves. Among Cohort 3 donors, those recovered had two negative PCRs, clearance, or symptom resolution. Profiling relied on immunoSEQ multiplex PCR, and the TCRdb table lists in-frame clones only, not all of them. Among a few hundred thousand clones listed, 88% were seen once. This CDR3 has 14 residues. The germline gives CDR1 LNHDA, CDR2 SQIVND (reference sequence). With 6 bases clipped from V and 8 bases from J, the junction kept 9 bases outside the gene matches. The gene calls are TRBV19 and TRBJ2-1, with 8 positions matching TRBD1. This receptor was obtained from a man younger than 40 who had recovered from COVID-19. What was sequenced was PBMCs or T cells enriched from blood (not recorded which). The CDR3 DNA reads TGTGCCAGTAGCGGCCAGGGGGCTCGTTATGAGCAGTTCTTC. This sequence encodes CASSGQGARYEQFF.